This T cell receptor (beta chain) came from a study of blood T cell repertoires in COVID-19. For the study at large: COVID-19 samples, acute and convalescent, were from the United States, Italy and Spain. From T cells, B-cell-depleted T cells, or PBMCs came the material, which was cDNA or gDNA.

In the authors' methods: Cell counts per sample came from amplifying reference gene primers. Using immunoSEQ multiplex PCR, the repertoire was profiled, and TCRdb retains in-frame clones only, with some absent. V and J calls and clone size follow that table, whereas D and trimming were derived from the DNA. The sample has about 150,000 clones, 70% to 85% seen once. The CDR3 sequence is 14 residues long. V gave up 0 bases and J gave up 6 bases, with 11 bases separating them. Germline-derived CDR1 and CDR2 are GTSNPN and SVGIG (reference sequence). Sequenced material: peripheral blood. The origin of this receptor is a woman older than 75 with acute or convalescent COVID-19. This chain joins TRBV30 and TRBJ1-4, with a possible D match to TRBD1 (5 bases). The CDR3 sequence is CAWSVQRGYEKLFF. The CDR3 coding sequence is TGTGCCTGGAGTGTACAAAGGGGTTATGAAAAACTGTTTTTT.